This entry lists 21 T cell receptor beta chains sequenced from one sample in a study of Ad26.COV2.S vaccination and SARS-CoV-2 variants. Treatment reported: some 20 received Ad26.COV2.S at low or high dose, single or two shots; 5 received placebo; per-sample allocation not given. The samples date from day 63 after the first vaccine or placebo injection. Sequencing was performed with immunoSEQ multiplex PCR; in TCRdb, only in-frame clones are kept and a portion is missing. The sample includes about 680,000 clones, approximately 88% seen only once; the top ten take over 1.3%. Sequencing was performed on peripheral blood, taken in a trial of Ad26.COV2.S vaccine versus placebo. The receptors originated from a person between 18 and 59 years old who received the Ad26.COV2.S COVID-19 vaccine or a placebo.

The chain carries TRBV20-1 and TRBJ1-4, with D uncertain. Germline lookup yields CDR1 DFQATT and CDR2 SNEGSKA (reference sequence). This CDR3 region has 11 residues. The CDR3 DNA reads TGCAGCGGACGGAGAAATGAAAAACTGTTTTTT. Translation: CSGRRNEKLFF.

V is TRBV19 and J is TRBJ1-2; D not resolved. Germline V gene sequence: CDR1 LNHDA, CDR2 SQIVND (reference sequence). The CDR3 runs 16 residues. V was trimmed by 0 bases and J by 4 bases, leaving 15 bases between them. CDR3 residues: CASSIDLVQTVYGYTF. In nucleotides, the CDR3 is TGTGCCAGTAGTATAGATCTTGTTCAGACTGTCTATGGCTACACCTTC. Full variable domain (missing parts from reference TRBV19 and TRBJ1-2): DGGITQSPKYLFRKEGQNVTLSCEQNLNHDAMYWYRQDPGQGLRLIYYSQIVNDFQKGDIAEGYSVSREKKESFPLTVTSAQKNPTAFYLCASSIDLVQTVYGYTFGSGTRLTVV.

The CDR3 DNA is TGTGCCAGCAGCTTTGACAGGGACGGCGGGGAGCTGTTTTTT. It is translated as CASSFDRDGGELFF. The chain uses TRBV7-9 and TRBJ2-2, with TRBD1 matching over 7 bases. CDR3 length: 14 residues. Germline-derived CDR1 and CDR2 are SEHNR and FQNEAQ (reference sequence). V trimming: 3 bases; J trimming: 7 bases; junction bases outside the gene matches: 5. The full variable domain, its missing parts supplied by reference TRBV7-9 and TRBJ2-2, is DTGVSQNPRHKITKRGQNVTFRCDPISEHNRLYWYRQTLGQGPEFLTYFQNEAQLEKSRLLSDRFSAERPKGSFSTLEIQRTEQGDSAMYLCASSFDRDGGELFFGEGSRLTVL.

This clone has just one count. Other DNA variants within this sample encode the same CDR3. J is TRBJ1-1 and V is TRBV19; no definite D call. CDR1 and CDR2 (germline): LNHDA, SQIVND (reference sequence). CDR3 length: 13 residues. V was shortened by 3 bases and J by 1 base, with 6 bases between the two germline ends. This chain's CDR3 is CASSIGQNTEAFF. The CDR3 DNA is TGTGCCAGTAGTATCGGGCAGAACACTGAAGCTTTCTTT.

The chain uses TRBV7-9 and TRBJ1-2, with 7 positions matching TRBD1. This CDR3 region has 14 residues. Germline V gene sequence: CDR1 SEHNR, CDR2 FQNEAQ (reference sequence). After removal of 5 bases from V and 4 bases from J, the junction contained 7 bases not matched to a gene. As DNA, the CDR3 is TGTGCCAGCAGCACCACGGGGACAGCCTATGGCTACACCTTC. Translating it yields CASSTTGTAYGYTF. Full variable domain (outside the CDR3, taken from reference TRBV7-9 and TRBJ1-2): DTGVSQNPRHKITKRGQNVTFRCDPISEHNRLYWYRQTLGQGPEFLTYFQNEAQLEKSRLLSDRFSAERPKGSFSTLEIQRTEQGDSAMYLCASSTTGTAYGYTFGSGTRLTVV.

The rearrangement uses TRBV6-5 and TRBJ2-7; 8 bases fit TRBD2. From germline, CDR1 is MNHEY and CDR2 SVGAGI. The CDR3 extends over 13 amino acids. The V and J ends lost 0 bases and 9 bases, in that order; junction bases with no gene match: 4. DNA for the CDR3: TGTGCCAGCAGTTACTCGGGAGCGGGAGTGCAGTACTTC. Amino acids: CASSYSGAGVQYF.

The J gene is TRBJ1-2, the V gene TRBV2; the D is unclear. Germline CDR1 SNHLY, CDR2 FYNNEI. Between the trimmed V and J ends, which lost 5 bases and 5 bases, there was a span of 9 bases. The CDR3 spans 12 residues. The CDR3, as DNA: TGTGCCAGCAGTATTAACGGGTATGGCTACACCTTC. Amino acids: CASSINGYGYTF.

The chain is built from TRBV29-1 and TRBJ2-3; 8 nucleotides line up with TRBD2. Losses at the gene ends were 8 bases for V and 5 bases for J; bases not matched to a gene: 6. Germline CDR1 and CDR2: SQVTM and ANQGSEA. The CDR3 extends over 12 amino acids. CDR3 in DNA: TGCAGCACCCGGCTAGCGGGAGATACGCAGTATTTT. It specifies CSTRLAGDTQYF.

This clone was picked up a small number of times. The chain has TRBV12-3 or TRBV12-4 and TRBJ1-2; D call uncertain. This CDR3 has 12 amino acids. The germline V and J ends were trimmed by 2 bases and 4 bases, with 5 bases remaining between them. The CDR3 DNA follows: TGTGCCAGCAGTTTACTGAGCTATGGCTACACCTTC. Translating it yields CASSLLSYGYTF.

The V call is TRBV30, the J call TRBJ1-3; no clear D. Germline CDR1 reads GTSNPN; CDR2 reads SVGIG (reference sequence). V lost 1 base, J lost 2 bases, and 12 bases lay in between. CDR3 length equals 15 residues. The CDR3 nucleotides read TGTGCCTGGAGTGCAACCCCCGGTCCTGGAAACACCATATATTTT. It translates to CAWSATPGPGNTIYF.

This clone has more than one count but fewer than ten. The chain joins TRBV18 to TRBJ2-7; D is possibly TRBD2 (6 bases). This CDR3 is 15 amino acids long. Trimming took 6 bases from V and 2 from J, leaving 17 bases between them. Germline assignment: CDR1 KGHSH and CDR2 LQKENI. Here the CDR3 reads CASSRDPQGPYEQYF. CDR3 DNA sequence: TGTGCCAGCTCGCGGGATCCCCAAGGCCCCTACGAGCAGTACTTC.

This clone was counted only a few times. Here the CDR3 DNA reads TGTGCCAGCAGCGTCCTAGGGGGGCGGGAGTATGGCTACACCTTC. It is translated as CASSVLGGREYGYTF. The chain joins TRBV7-9 to TRBJ1-2; maybe TRBD1 (6 bases). Trimming stripped 5 bases from V and 5 bases from J, with 18 bases between. The germline CDR1 and CDR2 sequences are SEHNR and FQNEAQ (reference sequence). The CDR3 is made up of 15 amino acids.

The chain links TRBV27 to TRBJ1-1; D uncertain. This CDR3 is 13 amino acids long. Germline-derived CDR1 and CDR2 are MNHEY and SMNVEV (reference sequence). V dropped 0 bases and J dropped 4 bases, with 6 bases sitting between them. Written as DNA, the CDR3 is TGTGCCAGCAGTTTATCGAGCGTCACTGAAGCTTTCTTT. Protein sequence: CASSLSSVTEAFF.

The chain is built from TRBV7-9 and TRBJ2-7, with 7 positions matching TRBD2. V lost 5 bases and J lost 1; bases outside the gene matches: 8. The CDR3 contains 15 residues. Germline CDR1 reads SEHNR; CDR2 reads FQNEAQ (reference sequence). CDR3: CASSNEGGYSYEQYF. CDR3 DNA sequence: TGTGCCAGCAGCAACGAGGGAGGGTATTCCTACGAGCAGTACTTC.

The CDR3 protein is CAWSVGRTGPKYEQYF. The CDR3 DNA is TGTGCCTGGAGTGTCGGGCGGACAGGGCCGAAGTACGAGCAGTACTTC. The V and J genes are TRBV30 and TRBJ2-7; 8 nucleotides match TRBD1. V was clipped by 0 bases and J by 4 bases; unmatched bases: 11. In germline, CDR1 is GTSNPN, CDR2 SVGIG (reference sequence). The CDR3 loop spans 16 amino acids.

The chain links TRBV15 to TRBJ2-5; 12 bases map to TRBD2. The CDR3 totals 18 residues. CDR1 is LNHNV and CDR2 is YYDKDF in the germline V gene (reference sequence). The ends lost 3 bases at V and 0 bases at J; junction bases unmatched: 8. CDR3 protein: CATSRLAGGYGDQETQYF. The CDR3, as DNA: TGTGCCACCAGCAGGCTAGCGGGGGGGTATGGGGACCAAGAGACCCAGTACTTC.

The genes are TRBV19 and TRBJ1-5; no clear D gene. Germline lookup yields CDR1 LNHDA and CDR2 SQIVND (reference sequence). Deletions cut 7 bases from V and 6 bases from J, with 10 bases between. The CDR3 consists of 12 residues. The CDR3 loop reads CASTSPGQPQHF. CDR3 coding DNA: TGTGCCAGTACCTCCCCAGGTCAGCCCCAGCATTTT.

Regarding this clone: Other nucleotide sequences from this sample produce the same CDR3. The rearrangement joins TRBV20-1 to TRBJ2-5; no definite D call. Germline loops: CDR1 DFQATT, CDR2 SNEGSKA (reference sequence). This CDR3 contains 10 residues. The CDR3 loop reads CSASQETQYF. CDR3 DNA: TGCAGCGCTTCCCAAGAGACCCAGTACTTC.

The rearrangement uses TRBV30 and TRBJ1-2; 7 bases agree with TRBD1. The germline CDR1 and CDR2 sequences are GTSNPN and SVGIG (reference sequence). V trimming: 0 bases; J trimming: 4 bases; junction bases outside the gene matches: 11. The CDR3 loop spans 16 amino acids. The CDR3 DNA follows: TGTGCCTGGAGTGTACGTTCGACAGGGATCGGCTATGGCTACACCTTC. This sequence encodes CAWSVRSTGIGYGYTF.

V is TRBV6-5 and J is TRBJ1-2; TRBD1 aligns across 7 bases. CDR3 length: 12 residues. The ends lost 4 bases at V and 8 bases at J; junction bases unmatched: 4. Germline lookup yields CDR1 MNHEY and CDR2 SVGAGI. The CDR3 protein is CASSSDRVGYTF. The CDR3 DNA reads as TGTGCCAGCAGTTCTGACAGGGTCGGCTACACCTTC.

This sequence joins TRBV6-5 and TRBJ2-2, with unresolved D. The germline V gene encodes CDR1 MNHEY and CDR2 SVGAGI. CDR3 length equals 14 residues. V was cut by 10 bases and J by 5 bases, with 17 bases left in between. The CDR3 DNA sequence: TGTGCCACCCCCCGGGCAGGCGGAACCGGGGAGCTGTTTTTT. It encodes CATPRAGGTGELFF.